Below, 7 T cell receptor beta chains from the same sample are listed, as sequenced in a study of T cell responses to AZD1222 COVID-19 vaccine. The assay was immunoSEQ multiplex PCR, and TCRdb's table has in-frame clones only and misses some. This sample has about 190,000 clones, with approximately 90% found just once. The sequenced sample was peripheral blood, obtained on day 0 of AZD1222 vaccination. These receptors were obtained from an adult in good health.

The rearrangement uses TRBV4-1 and TRBJ1-2, with 7 bases identical to TRBD1. The CDR3 covers 17 residues. Germline-derived CDR1 and CDR2 are MGHRA and YSYEKL. V shed 1 base and J 3 bases; nucleotides not matched to a gene: 11. The CDR3 region is CASSQVFKQGMDYGYTF. CDR3 DNA: TGCGCCAGCAGCCAAGTTTTCAAACAGGGGATGGACTATGGCTACACCTTC.

The chain joins TRBV27 to TRBJ1-6; TRBD1 matches 8 bases. CDR1 and CDR2 (germline): MNHEY, SMNVEV (reference sequence). The V gene end was trimmed by 5 bases and the J gene end by 7 bases; junction bases not matched to a gene: 4. The CDR3 is 14 residues long. The chain's CDR3 is CASSRQGWNSPLHF. The CDR3 coding sequence is TGTGCCAGCAGTCGACAGGGGTGGAATTCACCCCTCCACTTT.

CDR3 loop: CASSPKDGHTQYF. The CDR3, as DNA: TGTGCCAGCTCACCCAAGGACGGACATACGCAGTATTTT. The chain carries TRBV18 and TRBJ2-3; D is unclear. Between the trimmed V and J ends, which lost 3 bases and 7 bases, there was a span of 11 bases. The CDR3 is made up of 13 amino acids. Germline V gives CDR1 KGHSH, CDR2 LQKENI.

The chain combines TRBV19 with TRBJ2-1; 9 positions match TRBD1. CDR3 length equals 14 residues. Losses at the gene ends were 10 bases for V and 2 bases for J; bases not matched to a gene: 6. Germline loops: CDR1 LNHDA, CDR2 SQIVND (reference sequence). CDR3 sequence: CATIRDRAYNEQFF. As DNA, the CDR3 is TGTGCCACCATCCGGGACAGGGCCTACAATGAGCAGTTCTTC.

The rearrangement uses TRBV19 and TRBJ2-1; 9 positions agree with TRBD1. Germline V CDR1 and CDR2: LNHDA, SQIVND (reference sequence). The CDR3 totals 14 residues. V gave up 10 bases and J gave up 4 bases; unmatched junction bases: 8. CDR3 sequence reads: CATFDRGLYNEQFF. CDR3 DNA: TGTGCCACCTTTGACAGGGGGTTGTACAATGAGCAGTTCTTC.

The chain joins TRBV27 to TRBJ1-2; the D is unclear. V was pared by 6 bases and J by 1 base, with 12 bases between. This CDR3 contains 14 residues. Germline V CDR1 and CDR2: MNHEY, SMNVEV (reference sequence). CDR3: CASRTSGLNYGYTF. The CDR3 region has the DNA TGTGCCAGCAGGACTTCAGGACTTAACTATGGCTACACCTTC.

The J gene is TRBJ2-7, the V gene TRBV20-1; no clear D gene. V was shortened by 2 bases and J by 9 bases, with 8 bases between the two germline ends. CDR3 size: 10 residues. Germline V CDR1 and CDR2: DFQATT, SNEGSKA (reference sequence). The CDR3 loop is CSARMGGQYF. CDR3 in DNA: TGCAGTGCTAGAATGGGCGGGCAGTACTTC.